One sample yielded the 2 T cell receptor beta chains listed below, sequenced in a study of response to subunit inactivated influenza vaccine. TCRdb re-called the RT-PCR reads with MiXCR, one entry per CDR3 protein. The table lists 860,000 or so distinct CDR3 sequences, 21% of them singletons. Material: PBMCs from blood, obtained about 5 days after vaccination. Source of these receptors: a man aged 45-60 years who received an inactivated influenza vaccine.

This sequence joins TRBV7-8 and TRBJ1-6; D is perhaps TRBD1 (5 bases). The V gene's germline CDR1 is SGHVS and CDR2 FQNEAQ. Trimming pared 4 bases from V and 7 bases from J, leaving 11 bases between. CDR3 length equals 14 residues. The CDR3 loop reads CASSYGRVNSPLHF. In DNA, the CDR3 is TGTGCCAGCAGCTATGGCAGGGTCAATTCACCCCTCCACTTT.

The CDR3 coding sequence is TGTGCCAGCAGCCCGATTGGAAGGGCTTTTACTGAAGCTTTCTTT. This sequence encodes CASSPIGRAFTEAFF. The V call is TRBV3-1, the J call TRBJ1-1, with no clear D. This CDR3 is 15 amino acids long. Per the germline V gene, CDR1 is LGHDT and CDR2 is YNNKEL (reference sequence). The V and J ends lost 4 bases and 5 bases respectively, with 17 bases between them. Supplemented by reference TRBV3-1 and TRBJ1-1, the full variable domain reads DTAVSQTPKYLVTQMGNDKSIKCEQNLGHDTMYWYKQDSKKFLKIMFSYNNKELIINETVPNRFSPKSPDKAHLNLHINSLELGDSAVYFCASSPIGRAFTEAFFGQGTRLTVV.